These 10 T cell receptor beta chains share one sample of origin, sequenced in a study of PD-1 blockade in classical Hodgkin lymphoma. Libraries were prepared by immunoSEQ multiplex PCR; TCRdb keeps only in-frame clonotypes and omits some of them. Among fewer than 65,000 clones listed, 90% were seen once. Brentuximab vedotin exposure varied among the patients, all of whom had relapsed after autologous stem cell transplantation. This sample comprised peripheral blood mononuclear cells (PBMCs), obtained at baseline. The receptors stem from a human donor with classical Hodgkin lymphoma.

DNA for the CDR3: TGTGCCAGCAGCCCGGCGCCGGGAGCCCAGTACTTC. Its translation is CASSPAPGAQYF. This chain joins TRBV7-2 and TRBJ2-5; a weak D match, TRBD2 (6 bases). V was clipped by 5 bases and J by 9 bases, with 13 bases between them. This CDR3 has 12 amino acids. Germline V gene sequence: CDR1 SGHTA, CDR2 FQGNSA.

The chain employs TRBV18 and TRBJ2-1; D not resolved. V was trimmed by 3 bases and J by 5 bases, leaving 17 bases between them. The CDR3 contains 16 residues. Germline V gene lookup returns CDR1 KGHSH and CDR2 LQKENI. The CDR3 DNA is TGTGCCAGCTCACCCCGAGGAGAGCAGAGGAACAATGAGCAGTTCTTC. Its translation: CASSPRGEQRNNEQFF.

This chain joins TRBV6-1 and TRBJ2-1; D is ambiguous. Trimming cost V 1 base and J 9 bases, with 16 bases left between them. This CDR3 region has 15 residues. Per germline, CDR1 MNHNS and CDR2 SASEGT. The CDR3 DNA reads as TGTGCCAGCAGTGAAGGAAAGGAACAGATCACTGAGCAGTTCTTC. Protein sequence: CASSEGKEQITEQFF.

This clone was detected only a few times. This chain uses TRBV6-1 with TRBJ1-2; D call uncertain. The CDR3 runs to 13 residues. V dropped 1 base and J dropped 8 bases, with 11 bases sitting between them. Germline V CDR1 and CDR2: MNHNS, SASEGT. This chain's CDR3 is CASSEVIGQGYTF. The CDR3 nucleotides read TGTGCCAGCAGTGAAGTTATCGGCCAAGGCTACACCTTC.

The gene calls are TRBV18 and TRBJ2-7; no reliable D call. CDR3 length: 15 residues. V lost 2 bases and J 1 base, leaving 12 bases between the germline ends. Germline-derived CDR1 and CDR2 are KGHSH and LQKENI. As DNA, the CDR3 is TGTGCCAGCTCACCATTCCGCTCAGAGTCCTACGAGCAGTACTTC. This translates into CASSPFRSESYEQYF. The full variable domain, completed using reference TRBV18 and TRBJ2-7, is NAGVMQNPRHLVRRRGQEARLRCSPMKGHSHVYWYRQLPEEGLKFMVYLQKENIIDESGMPKERFSAEFPKEGPSILRIQQVVRGDSAAYFCASSPFRSESYEQYFGPGTRLTVT.

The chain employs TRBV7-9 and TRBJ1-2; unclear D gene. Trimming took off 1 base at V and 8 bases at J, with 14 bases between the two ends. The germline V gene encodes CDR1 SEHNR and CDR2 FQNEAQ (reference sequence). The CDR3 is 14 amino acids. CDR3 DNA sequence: TGTGCCAGCAGCTTAGATTTCAGTGCCCCCGGCTACACCTTC. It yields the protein CASSLDFSAPGYTF.

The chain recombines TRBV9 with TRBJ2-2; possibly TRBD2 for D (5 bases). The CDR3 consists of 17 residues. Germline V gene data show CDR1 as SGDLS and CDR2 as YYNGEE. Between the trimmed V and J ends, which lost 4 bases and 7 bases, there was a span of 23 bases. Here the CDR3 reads CASSPSSGLASIGELFF. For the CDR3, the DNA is TGTGCCAGCAGCCCCAGCAGTGGGCTAGCTAGCATCGGGGAGCTGTTTTTT.

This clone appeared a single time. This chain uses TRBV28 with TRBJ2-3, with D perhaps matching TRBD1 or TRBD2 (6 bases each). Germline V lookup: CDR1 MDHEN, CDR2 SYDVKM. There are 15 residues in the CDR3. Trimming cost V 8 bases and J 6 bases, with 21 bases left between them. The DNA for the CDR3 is TGTGCCAGCCATCCTACGTGGGGGGCTGGGGATACGCAGTATTTT. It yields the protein CASHPTWGAGDTQYF.

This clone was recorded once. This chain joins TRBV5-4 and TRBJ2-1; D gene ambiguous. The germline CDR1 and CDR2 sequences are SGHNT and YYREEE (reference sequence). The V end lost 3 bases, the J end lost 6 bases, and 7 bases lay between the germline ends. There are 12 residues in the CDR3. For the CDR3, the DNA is TGTGCCAGCAGCTGGGGAATCAATGAGCAGTTCTTC. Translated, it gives CASSWGINEQFF.

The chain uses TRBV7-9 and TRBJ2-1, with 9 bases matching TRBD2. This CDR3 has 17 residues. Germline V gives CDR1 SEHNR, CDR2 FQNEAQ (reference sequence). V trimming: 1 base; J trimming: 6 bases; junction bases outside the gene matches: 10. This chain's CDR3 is CASSLERSSGKLNEQFF. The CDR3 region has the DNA TGTGCCAGCAGCTTAGAGCGATCTAGCGGGAAACTCAATGAGCAGTTCTTC. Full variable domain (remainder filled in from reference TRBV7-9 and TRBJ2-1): DTGVSQNPRHKITKRGQNVTFRCDPISEHNRLYWYRQTLGQGPEFLTYFQNEAQLEKSRLLSDRFSAERPKGSFSTLEIQRTEQGDSAMYLCASSLERSSGKLNEQFFGPGTRLTVL.